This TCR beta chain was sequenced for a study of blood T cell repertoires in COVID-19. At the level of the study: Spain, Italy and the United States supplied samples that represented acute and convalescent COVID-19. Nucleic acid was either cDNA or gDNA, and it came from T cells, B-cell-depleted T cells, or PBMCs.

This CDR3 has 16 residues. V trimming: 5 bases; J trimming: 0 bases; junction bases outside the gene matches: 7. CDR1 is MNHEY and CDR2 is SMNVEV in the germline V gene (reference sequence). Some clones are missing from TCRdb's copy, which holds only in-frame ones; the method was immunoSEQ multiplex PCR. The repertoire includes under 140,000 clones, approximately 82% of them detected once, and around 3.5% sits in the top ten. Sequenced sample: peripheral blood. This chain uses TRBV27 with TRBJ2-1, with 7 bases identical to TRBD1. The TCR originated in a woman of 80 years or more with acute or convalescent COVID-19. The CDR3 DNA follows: TGTGCCAGCAGTCCGACAGGGCGGCGCTCCTACAATGAGCAGTTCTTC. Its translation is CASSPTGRRSYNEQFF.